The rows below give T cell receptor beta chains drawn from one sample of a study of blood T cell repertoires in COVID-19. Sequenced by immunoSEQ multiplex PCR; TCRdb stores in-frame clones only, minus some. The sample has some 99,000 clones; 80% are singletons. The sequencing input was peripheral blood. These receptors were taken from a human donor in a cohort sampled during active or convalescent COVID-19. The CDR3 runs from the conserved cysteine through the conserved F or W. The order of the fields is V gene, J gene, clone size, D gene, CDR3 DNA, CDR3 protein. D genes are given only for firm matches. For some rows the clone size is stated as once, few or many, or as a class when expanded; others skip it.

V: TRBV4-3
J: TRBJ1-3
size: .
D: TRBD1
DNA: TGCGCCAGCAGCCTAGGGACAGAAACTGGAAACACCATATATTTT
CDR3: CASSLGTETGNTIYF

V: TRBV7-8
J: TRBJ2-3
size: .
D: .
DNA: TGTGCCAGCAGCTTCCTAGTGGGGGCCGGTCATACGCAGTATTTT
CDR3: CASSFLVGAGHTQYF

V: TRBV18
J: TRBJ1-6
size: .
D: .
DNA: TGTGCCAGCTCAAACAGCCCCAGCTCCTATAATTCACCCCTCCACTTT
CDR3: CASSNSPSSYNSPLHF

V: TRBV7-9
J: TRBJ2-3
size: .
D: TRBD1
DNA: TGTGCCAGCAGCTACCGACAGGGGGACACAGATACGCAGTATTTT
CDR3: CASSYRQGDTDTQYF

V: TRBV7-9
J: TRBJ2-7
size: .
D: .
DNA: TGTGCCGGGCAGCCAGCGGGCTTCTCCTACGAGCAGTACTTC
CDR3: CAGQPAGFSYEQYF

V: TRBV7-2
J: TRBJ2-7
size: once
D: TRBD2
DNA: TGTGCCAGCAGCCCGGGACTAGCGGGGGTCTACGAGCAGTACTTC
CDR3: CASSPGLAGVYEQYF

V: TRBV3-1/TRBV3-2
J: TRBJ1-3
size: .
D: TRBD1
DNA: TGTGCCAGCAGCCAGGACAGGGTGTCTGGAAACACCATATATTTT
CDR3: CASSQDRVSGNTIYF

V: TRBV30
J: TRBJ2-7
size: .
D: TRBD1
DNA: TGTGCCTGGAGTCCAGGGACAGTAACCTACGAGCAGTACTTC
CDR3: CAWSPGTVTYEQYF

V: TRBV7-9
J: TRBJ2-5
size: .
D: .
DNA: TGTGCCAGCAGCACCGGGACAAACACAGAAGAGACCCAGTACTTC
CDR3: CASSTGTNTEETQYF

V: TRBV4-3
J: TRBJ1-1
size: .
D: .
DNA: TGCGCCAGCAGCCAAGATCAATCAAGGGGAGGGACTGAAGCTTTCTTT
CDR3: CASSQDQSRGGTEAFF

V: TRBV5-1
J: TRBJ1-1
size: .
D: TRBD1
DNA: TGCGCCAGCAGCCCGGGGACAGGGTCGAGGCTCACTGAAGCTTTCTTT
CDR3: CASSPGTGSRLTEAFF

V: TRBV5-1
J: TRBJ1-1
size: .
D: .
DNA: TGCGCCAGCAGCCATCCACTCTCAGGGTCTACTGAAGCTTTCTTT
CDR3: CASSHPLSGSTEAFF

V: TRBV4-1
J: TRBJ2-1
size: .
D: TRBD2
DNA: TGCGCCAGCAGCCAAGATAGACTAGCGGGAGAAGGTAGGAATGAGCAGTTCTTC
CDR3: CASSQDRLAGEGRNEQFF

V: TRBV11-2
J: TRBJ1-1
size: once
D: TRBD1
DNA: TGTGCCAGCAGCATGACAGGGGTCCTGAACACTGAAGCTTTCTTT
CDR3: CASSMTGVLNTEAFF

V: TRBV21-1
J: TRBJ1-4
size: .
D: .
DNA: TGTGCCAGCAGCAACGAGGCAGGACCCAAGTTGAGGGAACTGTTTTTT
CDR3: CASSNEAGPKLRELFF

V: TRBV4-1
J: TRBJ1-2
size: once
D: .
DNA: TGCGCCAGCAGCCAAGAGGGGGGAAGGTATGGCTACACCTTC
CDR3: CASSQEGGRYGYTF

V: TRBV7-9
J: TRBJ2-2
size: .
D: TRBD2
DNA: TGTGCCAGCAGCTTCCGAGGACTAGTGGGCACCGGGGAGCTGTTTTTT
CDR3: CASSFRGLVGTGELFF

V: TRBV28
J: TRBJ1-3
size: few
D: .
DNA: TGTGCCAGCAGTCCCGTGGTCAGGGATACTGGAAACACCATATATTTT
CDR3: CASSPVVRDTGNTIYF

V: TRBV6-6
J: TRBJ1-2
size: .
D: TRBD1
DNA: TGTGCCAGCAGCCGAGGAGCCCCGGGAGGGGGCTTCTATGGCTACACCTTC
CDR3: CASSRGAPGGGFYGYTF

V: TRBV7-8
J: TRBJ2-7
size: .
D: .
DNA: TGTGCCAGCAGCTTAACCATAGAATCGGGTCCTACCTACGAGCAGTACTTC
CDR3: CASSLTIESGPTYEQYF

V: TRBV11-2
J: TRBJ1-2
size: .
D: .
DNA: TGTGCCAGCAGCTTAGTTCAGGTATCGGCGGGCTATGGCTACACCTTC
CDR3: CASSLVQVSAGYGYTF

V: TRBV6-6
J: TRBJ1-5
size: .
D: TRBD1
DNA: TGTGCCAGCAGTCCACAGGGGGCATTTCAGCCCCAGCATTTT
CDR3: CASSPQGAFQPQHF

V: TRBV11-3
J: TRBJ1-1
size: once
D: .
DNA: TGTGCCAGCAGCCCAGGGAACCTGAACACTGAAGCTTTCTTT
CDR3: CASSPGNLNTEAFF

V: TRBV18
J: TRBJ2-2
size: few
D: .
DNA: TGTGCCAGCTCACCACGGCGGGGAGCGATCGGCACCGGGGAGCTGTTTTTT
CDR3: CASSPRRGAIGTGELFF

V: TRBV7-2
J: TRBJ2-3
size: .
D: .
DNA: TGTGCCAGCAGCTTAGGGGGGCGCACAGATACGCAGTATTTT
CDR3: CASSLGGRTDTQYF

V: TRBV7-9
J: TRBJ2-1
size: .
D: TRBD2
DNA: TGTGCCAGCAACAAAATAGCGGGAGTCTACAATGAGCAGTTCTTC
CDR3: CASNKIAGVYNEQFF

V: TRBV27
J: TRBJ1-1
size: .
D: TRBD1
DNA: TGTGCCAGCAGTTTATTGACAGGGGTTGACACTGAAGCTTTCTTT
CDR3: CASSLLTGVDTEAFF

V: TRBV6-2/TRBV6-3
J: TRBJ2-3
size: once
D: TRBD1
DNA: TGTGCCAGCAGTACGCAGGGGGCGAAAGATACGCAGTATTTT
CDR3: CASSTQGAKDTQYF

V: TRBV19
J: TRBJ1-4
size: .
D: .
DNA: TGTGCCAGTAGTATTGGACTTAATGAAAAACTGTTTTTT
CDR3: CASSIGLNEKLFF

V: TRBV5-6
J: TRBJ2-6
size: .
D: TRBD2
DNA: TGTGCCAGCAGCTTCCCCCGGGGGGCTGGGGCCAACGTCCTGACTTTC
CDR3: CASSFPRGAGANVLTF

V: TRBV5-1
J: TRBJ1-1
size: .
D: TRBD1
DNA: TGCGCCAGCAAAGGAGGGACAGCCAACACTGAAGCTTTCTTT
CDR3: CASKGGTANTEAFF

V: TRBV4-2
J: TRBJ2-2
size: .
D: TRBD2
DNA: TGTGCCAGCAGGGAGCGGGAGAGAGGGAACACCGGGGAGCTGTTTTTT
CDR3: CASRERERGNTGELFF

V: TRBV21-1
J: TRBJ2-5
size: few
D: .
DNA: TGTGCCAGCAGCACTAATGGGGCCTTCGGAGATCATAAGAGAGAGACCCAGTACTTC
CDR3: CASSTNGAFGDHKRETQYF

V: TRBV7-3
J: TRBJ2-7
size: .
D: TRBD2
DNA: TGTGCCAGCAGTATAAGAACTACCGGGACTAGGTCCTACGAGCAGTACTTC
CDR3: CASSIRTTGTRSYEQYF

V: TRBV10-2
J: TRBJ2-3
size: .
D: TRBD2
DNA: TGCGCCAGCAGAGAAAGCGGGGGAACAGATACGCAGTATTTT
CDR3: CASRESGGTDTQYF

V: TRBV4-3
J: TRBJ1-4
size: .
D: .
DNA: TGCGCCAGCAGCCAAGAAAAGGACAGACGGGGAGAAAAACTGTTTTTT
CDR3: CASSQEKDRRGEKLFF

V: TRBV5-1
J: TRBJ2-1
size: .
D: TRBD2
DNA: TGCGCCAGCAGACCGGGACTAGCGACTATTAATGAGCAGTTCTTC
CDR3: CASRPGLATINEQFF

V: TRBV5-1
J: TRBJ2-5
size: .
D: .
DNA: TGCGCCAGCAGCTTGGTTGGGCCTGGACAAGAGACCCAGTACTTC
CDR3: CASSLVGPGQETQYF

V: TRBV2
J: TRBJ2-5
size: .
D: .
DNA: TGTGCCAGCAGTGAGGCTAAGCGGAGACAAGAGACCCAGTACTTC
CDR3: CASSEAKRRQETQYF

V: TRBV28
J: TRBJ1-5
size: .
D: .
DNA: TGTGCCAGCAGTTTATTCGGGAGGGAGGGTCAGCCCCAGCATTTT
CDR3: CASSLFGREGQPQHF

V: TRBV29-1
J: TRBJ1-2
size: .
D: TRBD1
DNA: TGCAGCGGACAGGGGGCTAACTATGGCTACACCTTC
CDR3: CSGQGANYGYTF

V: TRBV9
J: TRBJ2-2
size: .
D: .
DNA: TGTGCCAGCAGCAGTAGAGGGCGGGGAAAGTCCGGGGAGCTGTTTTTT
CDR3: CASSSRGRGKSGELFF

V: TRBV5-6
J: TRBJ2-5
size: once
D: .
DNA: TGTGCCAGCAGCTTAACTCCTTCTTGGGAGACCCAGTACTTC
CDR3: CASSLTPSWETQYF

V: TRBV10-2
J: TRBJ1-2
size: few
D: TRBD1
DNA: TGCGCCAGCAGACCCCCCGGGACAGGGAACTATGGCTACACCTTC
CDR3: CASRPPGTGNYGYTF

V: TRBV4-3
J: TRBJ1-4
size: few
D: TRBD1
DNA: TGCGCCAGCAGCCAGGTCTTCTCCGGGACAGCTAATGAAAAACTGTTTTTT
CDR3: CASSQVFSGTANEKLFF

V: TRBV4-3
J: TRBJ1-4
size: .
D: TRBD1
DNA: TGCGCCAGCAGCCAAGATTTGGTGCGCGGGACAGGGAATGAAAAACTGTTTTTT
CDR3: CASSQDLVRGTGNEKLFF

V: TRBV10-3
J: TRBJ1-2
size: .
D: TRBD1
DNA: TGTGCCATCAGTGCAGGGGGCGGTAACTATGGCTACACCTTC
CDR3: CAISAGGGNYGYTF

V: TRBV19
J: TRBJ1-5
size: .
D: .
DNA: TGTGCCAGTAGTATGGCGGGCGGGGTGAGCAATCAGCCCCAGCATTTT
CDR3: CASSMAGGVSNQPQHF

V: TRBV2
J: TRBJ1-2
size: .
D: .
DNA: TGTGCCAGCAGTGAGGGGAGGGTGCCAGGGGGCTACACCTTC
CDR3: CASSEGRVPGGYTF

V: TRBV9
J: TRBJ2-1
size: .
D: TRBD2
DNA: TGTGCCAGCAGCGTAGATTTCCTAGCGGGGAACAATGAGCAGTTCTTC
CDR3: CASSVDFLAGNNEQFF

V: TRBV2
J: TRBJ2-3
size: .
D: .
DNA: TGTGCCAGCAACTTCCCTTCGGGCACAGATACGCAGTATTTT
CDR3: CASNFPSGTDTQYF

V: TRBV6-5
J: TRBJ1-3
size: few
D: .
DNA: TGTGCCAGCAGGCGATTCTCTGGAAACACCATATATTTT
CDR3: CASRRFSGNTIYF

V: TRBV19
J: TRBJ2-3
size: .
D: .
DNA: TGTGCCAGTAGTCCGACAGGCACAGATACGCAGTATTTT
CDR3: CASSPTGTDTQYF

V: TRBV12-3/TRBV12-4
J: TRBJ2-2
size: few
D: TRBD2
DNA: TGTGCCAGCAGTGCGCTAGCGGCCGGGGAGCTGTTTTTT
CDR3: CASSALAAGELFF

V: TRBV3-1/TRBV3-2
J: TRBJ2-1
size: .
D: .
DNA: TGTGCCAGCAGCGGGGCTAGCTCCTACAATGAGCAGTTCTTC
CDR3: CASSGASSYNEQFF

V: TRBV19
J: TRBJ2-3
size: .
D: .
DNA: TGTGCCAGTAGTGAACAGACAGATACGCAGTATTTT
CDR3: CASSEQTDTQYF